This T cell receptor (beta chain) is drawn from a study of blood T cell repertoires in COVID-19. Across the whole study: Sites in the United States, Italy and Spain provided acute and convalescent COVID-19 samples. T cells, B-cell-depleted T cells, or PBMCs supplied cDNA or gDNA.

This clone was detected a few times. Losses at the gene ends were 7 bases for V and 6 bases for J; bases not matched to a gene: 9. The CDR3 consists of 15 residues. Germline-derived CDR1 and CDR2 are LNHDA and SQIVND (reference sequence). Original data processing: Reference gene primer amplification gave estimated nucleated cell counts. Clones were sequenced by immunoSEQ multiplex PCR, and TCRdb holds only the in-frame ones, with some missing. V and J calls and clone size come straight from that table; D and trimming were deduced from the DNA. The sample carries roughly 120,000 clones, about nine tenths recorded once.

The rearrangement uses TRBV19 and TRBJ1-5, with 10 nucleotides matching TRBD1. Sequenced: peripheral blood. This clonotype originated in a human donor in a cohort sampled during active COVID-19. Here the CDR3 DNA reads TGTGCCAGTACCGGACAGGGGGGGGTCGGTCAGCCCCAGCATTTT. Amino acid sequence: CASTGQGGVGQPQHF. Together with reference TRBV19 and TRBJ1-5, the CDR3 gives the full variable domain: DGGITQSPKYLFRKEGQNVTLSCEQNLNHDAMYWYRQDPGQGLRLIYYSQIVNDFQKGDIAEGYSVSREKKESFPLTVTSAQKNPTAFYLCASTGQGGVGQPQHFGDGTRLSIL.